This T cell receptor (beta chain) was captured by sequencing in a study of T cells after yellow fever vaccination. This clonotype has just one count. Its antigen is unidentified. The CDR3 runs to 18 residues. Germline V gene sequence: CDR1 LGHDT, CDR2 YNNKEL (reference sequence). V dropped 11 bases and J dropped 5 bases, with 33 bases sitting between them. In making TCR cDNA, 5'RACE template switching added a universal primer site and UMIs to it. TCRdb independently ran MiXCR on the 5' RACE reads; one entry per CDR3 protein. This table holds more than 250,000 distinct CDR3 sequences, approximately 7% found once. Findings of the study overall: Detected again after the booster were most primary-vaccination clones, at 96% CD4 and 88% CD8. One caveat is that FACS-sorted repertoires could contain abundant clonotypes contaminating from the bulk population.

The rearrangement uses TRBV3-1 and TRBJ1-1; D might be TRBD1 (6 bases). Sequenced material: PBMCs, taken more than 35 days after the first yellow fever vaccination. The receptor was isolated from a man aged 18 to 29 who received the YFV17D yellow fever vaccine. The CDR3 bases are TGTGCCTCCACTCGGTATTGGGAAAACAGGGTTACGGATACTGAAGCTTTCTTT. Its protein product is CASTRYWENRVTDTEAFF.